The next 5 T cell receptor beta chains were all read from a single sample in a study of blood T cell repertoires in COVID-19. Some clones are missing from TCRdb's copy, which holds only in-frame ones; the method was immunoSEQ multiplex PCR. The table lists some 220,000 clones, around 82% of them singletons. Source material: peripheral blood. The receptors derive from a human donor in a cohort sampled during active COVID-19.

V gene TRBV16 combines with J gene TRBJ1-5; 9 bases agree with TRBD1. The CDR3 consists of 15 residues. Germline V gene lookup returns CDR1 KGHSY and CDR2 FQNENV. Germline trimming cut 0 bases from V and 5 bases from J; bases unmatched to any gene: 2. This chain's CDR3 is CASSQSWTGDQPQHF. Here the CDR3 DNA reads TGTGCCAGCAGCCAATCGTGGACAGGGGATCAGCCCCAGCATTTT. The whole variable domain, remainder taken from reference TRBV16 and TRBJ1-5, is GEEVAQTPKHLVRGEGQKAKLYCAPIKGHSYVFWYQQVLKNEFKFLISFQNENVFDETGMPKERFSAKCLPNSPCSLEIQATKLEDSAVYFCASSQSWTGDQPQHFGDGTRLSIL.

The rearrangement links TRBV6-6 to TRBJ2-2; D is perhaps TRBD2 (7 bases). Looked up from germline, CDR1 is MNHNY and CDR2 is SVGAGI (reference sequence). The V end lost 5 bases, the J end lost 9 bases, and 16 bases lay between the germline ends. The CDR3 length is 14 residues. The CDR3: CASSPPRGARELFF. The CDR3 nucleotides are TGTGCCAGCAGTCCTCCCCGGGGGGCCCGGGAGCTGTTTTTT.

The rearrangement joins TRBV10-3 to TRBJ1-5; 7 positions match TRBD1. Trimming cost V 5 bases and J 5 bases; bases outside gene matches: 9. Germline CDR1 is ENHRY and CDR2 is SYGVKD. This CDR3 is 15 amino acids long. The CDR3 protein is CAISLDRTPHQPQHF. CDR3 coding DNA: TGTGCCATCAGTTTGGACAGGACCCCCCATCAGCCCCAGCATTTT.

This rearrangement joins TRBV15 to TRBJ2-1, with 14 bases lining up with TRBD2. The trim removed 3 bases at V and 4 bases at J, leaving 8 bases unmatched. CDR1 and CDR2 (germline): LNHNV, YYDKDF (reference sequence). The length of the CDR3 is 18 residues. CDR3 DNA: TGTGCCACCAGCAGCCCGGGACTAGCGGGAGAAGGGTACAATGAGCAGTTCTTC. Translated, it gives CATSSPGLAGEGYNEQFF.

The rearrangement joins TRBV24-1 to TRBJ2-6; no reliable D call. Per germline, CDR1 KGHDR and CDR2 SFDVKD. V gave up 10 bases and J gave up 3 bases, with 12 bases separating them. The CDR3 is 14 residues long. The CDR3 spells CATANSGGANVLTF. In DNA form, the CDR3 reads TGTGCCACGGCCAACAGTGGTGGGGCCAACGTCCTGACTTTC.